What follows are 21 T cell receptor beta chains derived from one specimen sequenced in a study of early T cells in non-severe SARS-CoV-2 infection. TCRdb re-analysed the 5' RACE reads in MiXCR, keeping a single row per CDR3 protein. Of 20,000 to 30,000 distinct CDR3 sequences in the sample, 4% to 5% were seen once. The sequenced material came from whole blood. These receptor sequences come from an adult who was a healthcare worker with PCR-confirmed SARS-CoV-2 infection or an uninfected control (not recorded which).

The CDR3 sequence: CSARGLAGSGEQYF. Written as DNA, the CDR3 is TGCAGTGCTAGAGGACTAGCGGGAAGCGGAGAGCAGTACTTC. The chain links TRBV20-1 to TRBJ2-7; 11 bases match TRBD2. V shed 1 base, J shed 7 bases, and the junction held 6 bases outside the gene matches. Germline V CDR1 and CDR2: DFQATT, SNEGSKA (reference sequence). The CDR3 consists of 14 residues.

This clonotype occurred once. The V gene is TRBV7-2, the J gene TRBJ1-1, with no clear D. Germline assignment: CDR1 SGHTA and CDR2 FQGNSA. This CDR3 is 13 amino acids long. The V and J ends lost 5 bases and 6 bases respectively, with 13 bases between them. CDR3 region: CASSPSVGSEAFF. The CDR3, as DNA: TGTGCCAGCAGCCCCTCCGTAGGCTCTGAAGCTTTCTTT.

In its sample, this clonotype was seen many times. The chain links TRBV5-8 to TRBJ2-7; D tentatively reads TRBD1 or TRBD2 (5 bases each). CDR1 is SGHTS and CDR2 is YDEGEE in the germline V gene. The CDR3 has 13 amino acids. V dropped 4 bases and J dropped 7 bases, with 15 bases sitting between them. The CDR3 nucleotides are TGTGCCAGCAGCAGCGACAGACTACGGGAGCAGTACTTC. Protein product: CASSSDRLREQYF.

This clonotype was found many times. The rearrangement joins TRBV18 to TRBJ2-2; D might be TRBD2 (5 bases). Germline V gene sequence: CDR1 KGHSH, CDR2 LQKENI. The CDR3 sequence is 16 residues long. V gave up 4 bases and J gave up 1 base, with 13 bases separating them. CDR3 nucleotide sequence: TGTGCCAGCTCACTACTATCGGCGGGGAACACCGGGGAGCTGTTTTTT. Its translation is CASSLLSAGNTGELFF.

This clonotype was picked up many times. The chain carries TRBV13 and TRBJ2-1; D not resolved. The V and J ends lost 4 bases and 0 bases respectively, with 25 bases between them. This CDR3 spans 20 amino acids. Germline values: CDR1 PRHDT, CDR2 FYEKMQ (reference sequence). CDR3 coding DNA: TGTGCCAGCAGCTCCCCCCACAGTGGTGGAAGTAGAATCTCCTACAATGAGCAGTTCTTC. It translates to CASSSPHSGGSRISYNEQFF.

This chain connects TRBV10-3 to TRBJ1-1, with 8 positions matching TRBD1. Germline trimming cut 3 bases from V and 10 bases from J; bases unmatched to any gene: 7. Germline lookup yields CDR1 ENHRY and CDR2 SYGVKD. The CDR3 has 13 residues. The CDR3 DNA sequence: TGTGCCATCAGTGAAGGGCAGGGGGCTGGAGCTTTCTTT. This translates into CAISEGQGAGAFF.

This clonotype was counted at least ten times. The V and J genes are TRBV5-1 and TRBJ2-2, with 8 bases fitting TRBD2. This CDR3 is built from 16 residues. The V gene's germline CDR1 is SGHRS and CDR2 YFSETQ. The J segment lost 3 bases and the V segment lost 5 bases, leaving 9 bases of the junction unmatched. CDR3 sequence reads: CASRALAGGYTGELFF. As DNA, the CDR3 is TGCGCCAGCAGGGCCCTTGCGGGAGGCTACACCGGGGAGCTGTTTTTT. Full variable domain (missing parts from reference TRBV5-1 and TRBJ2-2): KAGVTQTPRYLIKTRGQQVTLSCSPISGHRSVSWYQQTPGQGLQFLFEYFSETQRNKGNFPGRFSGRQFSNSRSEMNVSTLELGDSALYLCASRALAGGYTGELFFGEGSRLTVL.

This clonotype was counted ten times or more. The chain combines TRBV7-2 with TRBJ2-1, with 7 bases fitting TRBD1. In germline, CDR1 is SGHTA, CDR2 FQGNSA. The CDR3 length is 15 residues. V was pared by 5 bases and J by 14 bases, with 18 bases of the junction left unmatched. Here the CDR3 reads CASSQDGDSIMRKFF. The CDR3 region has the DNA TGTGCCAGCAGCCAAGATGGGGACAGCATAATGAGGAAGTTCTTC.

The J gene is TRBJ1-3, the V gene TRBV7-9; D is unresolved. The CDR3 runs to 14 residues. Germline V gene sequence: CDR1 SEHNR, CDR2 FQNEAQ (reference sequence). V lost 5 bases and J lost 4, with 12 bases in between. The CDR3 region has the DNA TGTGCCAGCAGCGTACAAAACTCCGGAAACACCATATATTTT. Amino acids: CASSVQNSGNTIYF.

This clonotype ranks as medium-sized. The rearrangement links TRBV27 to TRBJ2-7, with TRBD2 matching over 10 bases. This CDR3 region has 15 residues. The germline V gene has CDR1 MNHEY and CDR2 SMNVEV (reference sequence). V was clipped by 6 bases and J by 4 bases; unmatched bases: 9. The CDR3 here is CASRGPSGSIYEQYF. In DNA form, the CDR3 reads TGTGCCAGCAGGGGGCCTAGCGGGAGTATTTACGAGCAGTACTTC.

Ten or more counts support this clonotype. This chain uses TRBV14 with TRBJ1-1, with unresolved D. The CDR3 covers 11 residues. Trimming took off 6 bases at V and 7 bases at J, with 9 bases between the two ends. The germline V gene has CDR1 SGHDN and CDR2 FVKESK. CDR3 protein: CASRRYGEAFF. For the CDR3, the DNA is TGTGCCAGCAGACGATACGGTGAAGCTTTCTTT.

This clonotype was picked up many times. The rearrangement links TRBV2 to TRBJ2-7; D is perhaps TRBD2 (5 bases). V lost 6 bases, J lost 1 base, and 10 bases lay in between. The CDR3 is 13 residues long. Germline loops: CDR1 SNHLY, CDR2 FYNNEI. The chain's CDR3 is CASSRAESYEQYF. The CDR3 coding sequence is TGTGCCAGCAGCCGAGCGGAATCCTACGAGCAGTACTTC.

There are many counts of this clonotype. V gene TRBV10-3 combines with J gene TRBJ1-4, with TRBD1 matching over 8 bases. The length of the CDR3 is 19 residues. Looked up from germline, CDR1 is ENHRY and CDR2 is SYGVKD. The V segment lost 3 bases and the J segment 4 bases; nucleotides outside the gene matches: 16. The CDR3 loop reads CAISDPNGRGRNINEKLFF. CDR3 DNA sequence: TGTGCCATCAGTGACCCGAACGGCAGGGGGCGGAACATTAATGAAAAACTGTTTTTT.

This chain connects TRBV20-1 to TRBJ1-1; tentatively, D is TRBD1 (6 bases). Germline-derived CDR1 and CDR2 are DFQATT and SNEGSKA (reference sequence). CDR3 size: 13 residues. V was shortened by 3 bases and J by 5 bases, with 13 bases between the two germline ends. This CDR3 is CSASGLGGTEAFF. The CDR3 nucleotides read TGCAGTGCTAGCGGGCTAGGGGGAACTGAAGCTTTCTTT.

This clonotype has at least ten counts. The chain combines TRBV7-3 with TRBJ2-6; D is undetermined. V was pared by 4 bases and J by 0 bases, with 1 base between. Per the germline V gene, CDR1 is SGHTA and CDR2 is FQGTGA. CDR3 length: 13 residues. The CDR3 coding sequence is TGTGCCAGCAGCTCCTCTGGGGCCAACGTCCTGACTTTC. It yields the protein CASSSSGANVLTF.

Turning to this clonotype: A much bigger clone sits one base away, suggesting this may be a read error. V gene TRBV20-1 combines with J gene TRBJ2-5; D possibly corresponds to TRBD2 (6 bases). The CDR3 covers 15 residues. The ends were cut back, 0 bases at V and 1 base at J, with 12 bases in the middle. Germline CDR1 and CDR2: DFQATT and SNEGSKA (reference sequence). CDR3 coding DNA: TGCAGTGCTAGAGATGCGGGATCCACCCAAGAGACCCAGTACTTC. Amino acid sequence: CSARDAGSTQETQYF.

This clonotype was found many times. The chain couples TRBV29-1 to TRBJ1-1; no reliable D call. Trimming left V 5 bases short and J 1 base short, with 5 bases between. The CDR3 totals 11 residues. Germline assignment: CDR1 SQVTM and CDR2 ANQGSEA. The CDR3 sequence is CSVLTNTEAFF. CDR3 in DNA: TGCAGCGTTCTGACGAACACTGAAGCTTTCTTT.

This clonotype has just a few counts. This sequence joins TRBV18 and TRBJ1-5, with TRBD1 matching over 7 bases. The CDR3 totals 14 residues. J lost 7 bases, V lost 3 bases, and 6 bases had no gene match. In germline, CDR1 is KGHSH, CDR2 LQKENI. In DNA form, the CDR3 reads TGTGCCAGCTCACCGGCCAGGGGGGGCCAGCCCCAGCATTTT. It specifies CASSPARGGQPQHF.

This clonotype has a handful of counts. The chain carries TRBV12-3 or TRBV12-4 and TRBJ2-3; D gene unclear. Between the trimmed V and J ends, which lost 5 bases and 2 bases, there was a span of 11 bases. CDR3 length: 14 amino acids. The CDR3 DNA is TGTGCCAGCAGTCCGCTTTCTTTCACAGATACGCAGTATTTT. This gives the protein CASSPLSFTDTQYF.

V and J are TRBV20-1 and TRBJ2-7, with 9 bases fitting TRBD2. V trimming: 7 bases; J trimming: 7 bases; junction bases outside the gene matches: 17. Per the germline V gene, CDR1 is DFQATT and CDR2 is SNEGSKA (reference sequence). This CDR3 spans 15 amino acids. The CDR3 spells CSVQASSGVGGEQYF. Here the CDR3 DNA reads TGCAGTGTACAGGCCTCTAGCGGGGTTGGGGGAGAGCAGTACTTC.

This clonotype was counted at least ten times. The rearrangement links TRBV20-1 to TRBJ2-7; TRBD2 matches at 12 bases. V lost 1 base to trimming and J lost 2 bases; unmatched junction nucleotides: 6. This CDR3 contains 16 residues. Germline V gives CDR1 DFQATT, CDR2 SNEGSKA (reference sequence). CDR3: CSARGLAGGHPYEQYF. CDR3 nucleotides: TGCAGTGCTAGAGGGCTAGCGGGAGGGCACCCCTACGAGCAGTACTTC.